This T cell receptor (beta chain) was sequenced in a study of regulatory T cells in long-lasting Graves disease. The sample's time point: newly diagnosed GD, antithyroid drugs for less than 3 months. From RNA extracted from PBMCs, the TCR library was made. This clonotype appeared many times. As yet, its antigen is unknown. HTBI primers from iRepertoire and Arm-PCR of CDR3 regions yielded the TCR beta libraries. TCRdb independently ran MiXCR on the multiplex PCR reads; one entry per CDR3 protein. The sample yields about 200,000 distinct CDR3 sequences, around 20% seen once. Study-level points and caveats: Newly diagnosed patients had higher TCR diversity than persistent Graves' patients did. Possibly, too few samples lowered accuracy.

CDR1 is SNHLY and CDR2 is FYNNEI in the germline V gene. Trimming shortened V by 5 bases and J by 4 bases, and 15 bases separated the two germline ends. The CDR3 totals 16 residues. These data were also filed under a second study, of T cells in Graves' hyperthyroidism and ophthalmopathy. According to that study: Orbital computed tomography and thyroid ultrasound, together with serum TRAb and thyroxine and clinical symptoms, were used for diagnoses. TCR CDR3 underwent first-round RT-PCR with the HTBI primer set.

The sample consisted of peripheral blood mononuclear cells (PBMCs), taken at new diagnosis, from a patient treated with antithyroid drugs. This receptor was taken from a woman in her twenties or thirties with Graves disease. The genes are TRBV2 and TRBJ2-6; D gene uncertain. CDR3 DNA sequence: TGTGCCAGCAGTCCCTTCCTACAAACCGGGGCCAACGTCCTGACTTTC. Amino acid sequence: CASSPFLQTGANVLTF.